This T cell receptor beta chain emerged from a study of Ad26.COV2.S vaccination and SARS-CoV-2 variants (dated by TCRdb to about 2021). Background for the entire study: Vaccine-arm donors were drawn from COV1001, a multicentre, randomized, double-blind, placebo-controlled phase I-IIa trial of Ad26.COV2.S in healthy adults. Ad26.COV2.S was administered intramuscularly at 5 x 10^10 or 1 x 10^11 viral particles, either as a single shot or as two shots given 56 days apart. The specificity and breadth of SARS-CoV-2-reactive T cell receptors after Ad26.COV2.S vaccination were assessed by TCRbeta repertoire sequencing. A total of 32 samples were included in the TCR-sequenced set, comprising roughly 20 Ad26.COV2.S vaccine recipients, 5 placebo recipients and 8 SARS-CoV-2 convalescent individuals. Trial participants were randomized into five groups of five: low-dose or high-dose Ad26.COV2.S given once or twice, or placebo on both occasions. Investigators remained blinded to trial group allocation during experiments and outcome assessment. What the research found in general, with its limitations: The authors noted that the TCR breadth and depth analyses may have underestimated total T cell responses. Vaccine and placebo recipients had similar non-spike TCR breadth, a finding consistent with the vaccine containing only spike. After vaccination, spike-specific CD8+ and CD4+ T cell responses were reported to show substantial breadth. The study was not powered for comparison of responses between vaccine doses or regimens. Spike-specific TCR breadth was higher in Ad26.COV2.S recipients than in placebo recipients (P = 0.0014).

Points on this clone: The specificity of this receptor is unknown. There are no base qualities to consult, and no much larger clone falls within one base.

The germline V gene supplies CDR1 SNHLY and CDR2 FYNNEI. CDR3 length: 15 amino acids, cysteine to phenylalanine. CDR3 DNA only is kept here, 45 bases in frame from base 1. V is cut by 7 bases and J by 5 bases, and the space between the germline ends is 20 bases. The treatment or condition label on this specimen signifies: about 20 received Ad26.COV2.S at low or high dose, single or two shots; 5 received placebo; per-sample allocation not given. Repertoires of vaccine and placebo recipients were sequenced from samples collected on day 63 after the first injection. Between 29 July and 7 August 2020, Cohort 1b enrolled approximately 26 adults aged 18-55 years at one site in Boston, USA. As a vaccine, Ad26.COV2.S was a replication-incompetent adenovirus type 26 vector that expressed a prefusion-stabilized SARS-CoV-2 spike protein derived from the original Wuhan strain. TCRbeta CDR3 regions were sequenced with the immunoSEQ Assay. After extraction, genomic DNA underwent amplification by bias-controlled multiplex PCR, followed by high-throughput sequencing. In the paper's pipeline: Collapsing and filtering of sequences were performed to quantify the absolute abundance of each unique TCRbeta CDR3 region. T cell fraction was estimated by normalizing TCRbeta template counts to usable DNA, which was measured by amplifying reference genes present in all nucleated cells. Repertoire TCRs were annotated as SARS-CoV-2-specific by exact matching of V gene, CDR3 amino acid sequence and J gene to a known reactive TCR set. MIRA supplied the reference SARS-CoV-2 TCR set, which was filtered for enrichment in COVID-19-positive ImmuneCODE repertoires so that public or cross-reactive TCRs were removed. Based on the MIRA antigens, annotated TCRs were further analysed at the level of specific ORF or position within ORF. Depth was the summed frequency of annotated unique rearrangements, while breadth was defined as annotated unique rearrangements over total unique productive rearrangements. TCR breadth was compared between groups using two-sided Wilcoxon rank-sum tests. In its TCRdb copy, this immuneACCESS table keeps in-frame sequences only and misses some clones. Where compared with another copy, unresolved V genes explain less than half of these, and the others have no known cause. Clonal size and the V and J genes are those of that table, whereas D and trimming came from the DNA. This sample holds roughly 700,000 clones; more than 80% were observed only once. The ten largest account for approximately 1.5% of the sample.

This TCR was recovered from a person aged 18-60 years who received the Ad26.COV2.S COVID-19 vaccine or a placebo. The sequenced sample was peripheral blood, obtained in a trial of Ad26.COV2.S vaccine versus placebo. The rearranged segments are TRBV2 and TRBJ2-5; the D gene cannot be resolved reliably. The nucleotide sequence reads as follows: TGTGCCAGCAACTGGTTGGGCAGCGCTGGGGAGACCCAGTACTTC. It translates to CASNWLGSAGETQYF.